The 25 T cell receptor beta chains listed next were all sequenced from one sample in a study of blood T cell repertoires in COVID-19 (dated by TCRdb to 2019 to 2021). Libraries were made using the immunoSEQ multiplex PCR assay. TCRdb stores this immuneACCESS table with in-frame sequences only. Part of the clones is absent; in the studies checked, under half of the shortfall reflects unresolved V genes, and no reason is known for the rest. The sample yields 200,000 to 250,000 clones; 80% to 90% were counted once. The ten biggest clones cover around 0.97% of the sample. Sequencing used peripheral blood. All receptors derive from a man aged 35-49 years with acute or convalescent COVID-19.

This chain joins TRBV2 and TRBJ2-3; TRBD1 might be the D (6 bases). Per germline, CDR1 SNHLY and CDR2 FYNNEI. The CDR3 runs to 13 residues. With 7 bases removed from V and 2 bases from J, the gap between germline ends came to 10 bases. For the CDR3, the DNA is TGTGCCAGCAATGACAGGATCACAGATACGCAGTATTTT. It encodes CASNDRITDTQYF. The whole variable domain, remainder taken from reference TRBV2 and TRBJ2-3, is EPEVTQTPSHQVTQMGQEVILRCVPISNHLYFYWYRQILGQKVEFLVSFYNNEISEKSEIFDDQFSVERPDGSNFTLKIRSTKLEDSAMYFCASNDRITDTQYFGPGTRLTVL.

The CDR3 loop is CASSFSRGLTEAFF. In nucleotides, the CDR3 is TGTGCCAGCAGTTTTTCCAGGGGGCTTACTGAAGCTTTCTTT. The V call is TRBV27, the J call TRBJ1-1; 8 bases line up with TRBD1. CDR1 is MNHEY, CDR2 SMNVEV, per germline (reference sequence). The CDR3 spans 14 residues. The junction had 5 bases not matched to a gene; V was cut back by 3 bases and J by 5 bases.

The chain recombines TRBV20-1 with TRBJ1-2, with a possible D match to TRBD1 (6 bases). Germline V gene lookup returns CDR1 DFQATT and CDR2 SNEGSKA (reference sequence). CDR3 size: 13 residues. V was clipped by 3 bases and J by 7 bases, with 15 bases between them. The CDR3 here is CSASSLGGAGYTF. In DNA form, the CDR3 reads TGCAGTGCTAGTAGCTTGGGGGGGGCTGGCTACACCTTC.

This CDR3 is CAISDGWGHERGNTIYF. DNA for the CDR3: TGTGCCATCAGTGATGGGTGGGGACATGAACGAGGAAACACCATATATTTT. The rearrangement uses TRBV10-3 and TRBJ1-3; D is perhaps TRBD1 (6 bases). Deletions cut 3 bases from V and 4 bases from J, with 19 bases between. The CDR3 is 17 amino acids. Germline CDR1 reads ENHRY; CDR2 reads SYGVKD.

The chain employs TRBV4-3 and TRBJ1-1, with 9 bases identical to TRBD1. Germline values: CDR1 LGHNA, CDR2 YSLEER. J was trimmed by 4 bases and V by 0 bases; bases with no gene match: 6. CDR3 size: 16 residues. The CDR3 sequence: CASSQDAQGALTEAFF. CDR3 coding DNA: TGCGCCAGCAGCCAAGATGCACAGGGGGCGCTCACTGAAGCTTTCTTT.

The CDR3 nucleotides are TGCGCCAGCAGCCAAATTACTGCGAACACTGAAGCTTTCTTT. Encoded protein: CASSQITANTEAFF. This chain joins TRBV4-1 and TRBJ1-1; D is ambiguous. The CDR3 consists of 14 residues. CDR1 and CDR2 from the germline V gene are MGHRA and YSYEKL. Trimming pared 2 bases from V and 1 base from J, leaving 8 bases between.

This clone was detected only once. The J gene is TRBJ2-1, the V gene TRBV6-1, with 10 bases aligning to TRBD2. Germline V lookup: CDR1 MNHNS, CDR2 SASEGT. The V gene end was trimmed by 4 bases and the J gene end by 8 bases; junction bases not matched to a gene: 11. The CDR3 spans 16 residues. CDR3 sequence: CASSVLAGSFRDEQFF. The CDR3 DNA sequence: TGTGCCAGCAGTGTACTAGCGGGGTCGTTCAGGGATGAGCAGTTCTTC.

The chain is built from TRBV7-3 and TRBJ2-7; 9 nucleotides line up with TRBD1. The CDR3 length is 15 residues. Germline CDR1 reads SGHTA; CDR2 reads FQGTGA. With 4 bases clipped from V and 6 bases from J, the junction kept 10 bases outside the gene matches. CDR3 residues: CASSSTGGKAVEQYF. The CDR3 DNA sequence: TGTGCCAGCAGCTCGACAGGGGGAAAAGCGGTCGAGCAGTACTTC.

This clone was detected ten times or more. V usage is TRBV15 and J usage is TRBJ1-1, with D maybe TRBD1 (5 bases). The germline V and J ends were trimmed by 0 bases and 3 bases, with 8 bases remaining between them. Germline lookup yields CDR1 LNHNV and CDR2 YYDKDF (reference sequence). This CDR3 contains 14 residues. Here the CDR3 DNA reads TGTGCCACCAGCAGAGACAGGGTGTACACTGAAGCTTTCTTT. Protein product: CATSRDRVYTEAFF.

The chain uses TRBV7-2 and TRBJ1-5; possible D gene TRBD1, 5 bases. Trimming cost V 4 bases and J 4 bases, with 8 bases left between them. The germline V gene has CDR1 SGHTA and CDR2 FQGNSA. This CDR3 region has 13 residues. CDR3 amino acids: CASSSTGNQPQHF. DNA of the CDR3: TGTGCCAGCAGCTCAACAGGTAATCAGCCCCAGCATTTT.

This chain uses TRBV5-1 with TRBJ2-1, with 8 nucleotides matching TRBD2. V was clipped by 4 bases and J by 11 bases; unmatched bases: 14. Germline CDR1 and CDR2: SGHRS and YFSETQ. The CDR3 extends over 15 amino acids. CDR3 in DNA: TGCGCCAGCAGCCCACCGGGACTAGGTTCCGCGAAGCAGTTCTTC. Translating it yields CASSPPGLGSAKQFF.

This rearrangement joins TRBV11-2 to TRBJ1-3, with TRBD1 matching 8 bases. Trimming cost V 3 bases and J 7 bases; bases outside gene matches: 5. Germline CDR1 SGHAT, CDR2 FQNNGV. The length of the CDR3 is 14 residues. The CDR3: CASSLTRGQNTIYF. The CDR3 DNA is TGTGCCAGCAGCTTGACCAGGGGGCAGAACACCATATATTTT.

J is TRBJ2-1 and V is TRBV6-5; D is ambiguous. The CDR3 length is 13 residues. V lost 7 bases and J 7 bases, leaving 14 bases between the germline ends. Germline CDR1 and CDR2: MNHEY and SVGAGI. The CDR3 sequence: CASTPIVKNEQFF. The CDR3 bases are TGTGCCAGCACCCCCATAGTAAAAAATGAGCAGTTCTTC.

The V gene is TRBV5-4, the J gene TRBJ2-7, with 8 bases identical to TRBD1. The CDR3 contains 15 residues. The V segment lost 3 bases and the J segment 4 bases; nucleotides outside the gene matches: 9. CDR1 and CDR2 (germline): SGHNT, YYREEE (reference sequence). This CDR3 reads CASSSPRDRQYEQYF. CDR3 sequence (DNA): TGTGCCAGCAGCTCCCCTCGGGACAGGCAGTACGAGCAGTACTTC.

CDR3 nucleotides: TGTGCCAGCAGCTTGGACGTCCGCAAGCGGGGCTCCCAAGAGACCCAGTACTTC. The encoded protein is CASSLDVRKRGSQETQYF. The chain has TRBV5-6 and TRBJ2-5, with TRBD2 matching over 7 bases. The length of the CDR3 is 18 residues. The V gene end was trimmed by 0 bases and the J gene end by 1 base; junction bases not matched to a gene: 12. The germline gives CDR1 SGHDT, CDR2 YYEEEE. Using reference TRBV5-6 and TRBJ2-5 for the parts outside the CDR3, the full variable domain is DAGVTQSPTHLIKTRGQQVTLRCSPKSGHDTVSWYQQALGQGPQFIFQYYEEEERQRGNFPDRFSGHQFPNYSSELNVNALLLGDSALYLCASSLDVRKRGSQETQYFGPGTRLLVL.

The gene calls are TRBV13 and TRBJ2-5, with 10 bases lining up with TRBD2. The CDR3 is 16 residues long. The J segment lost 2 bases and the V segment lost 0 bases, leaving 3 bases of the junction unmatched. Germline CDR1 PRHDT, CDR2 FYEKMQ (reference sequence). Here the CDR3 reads CASSLGASGGQETQYF. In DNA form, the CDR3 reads TGTGCCAGCAGCTTAGGCGCTAGCGGGGGACAAGAGACCCAGTACTTC.

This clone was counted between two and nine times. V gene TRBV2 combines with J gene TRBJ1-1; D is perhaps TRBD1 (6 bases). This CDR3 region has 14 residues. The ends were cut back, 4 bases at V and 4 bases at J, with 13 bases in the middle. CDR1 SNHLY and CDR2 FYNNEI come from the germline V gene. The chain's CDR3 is CASSVEVGGTEAFF. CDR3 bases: TGTGCCAGCAGTGTCGAAGTAGGGGGCACTGAAGCTTTCTTT.

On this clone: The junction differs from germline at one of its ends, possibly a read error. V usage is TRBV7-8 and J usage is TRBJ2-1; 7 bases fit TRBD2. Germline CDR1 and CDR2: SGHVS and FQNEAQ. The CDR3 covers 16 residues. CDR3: CASILVPLAAYNEQFF. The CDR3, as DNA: TGTGCCAGCATCTTAGTCCCCCTAGCGGCCTACAATGAGCAGTTCTTC.

In DNA, the CDR3 is TGTGCCAGCAGCCTACAGACGAACACTGAAGCTTTCTTT. It specifies CASSLQTNTEAFF. The V call is TRBV3-1 (or the pseudogene TRBV3-2), the J call TRBJ1-1; D ambiguous. Germline CDR1 and CDR2: LGHDT and YNNKEL (reference sequence). Between the trimmed V and J ends, which lost 4 bases and 1 base, there was a span of 7 bases. This CDR3 region has 13 residues.

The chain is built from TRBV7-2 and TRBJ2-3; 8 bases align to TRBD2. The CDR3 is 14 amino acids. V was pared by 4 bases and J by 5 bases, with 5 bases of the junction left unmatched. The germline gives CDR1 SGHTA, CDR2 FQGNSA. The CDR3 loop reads CASSSGGAGDTQYF. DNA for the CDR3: TGTGCCAGCAGCTCCGGGGGGGCCGGAGATACGCAGTATTTT.

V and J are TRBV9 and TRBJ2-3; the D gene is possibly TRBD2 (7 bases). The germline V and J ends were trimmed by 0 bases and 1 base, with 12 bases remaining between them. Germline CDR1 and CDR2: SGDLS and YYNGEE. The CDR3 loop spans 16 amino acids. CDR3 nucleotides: TGTGCCAGCAGCGTAGAGGGGGGGTTGGGCACAGATACGCAGTATTTT. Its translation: CASSVEGGLGTDTQYF.

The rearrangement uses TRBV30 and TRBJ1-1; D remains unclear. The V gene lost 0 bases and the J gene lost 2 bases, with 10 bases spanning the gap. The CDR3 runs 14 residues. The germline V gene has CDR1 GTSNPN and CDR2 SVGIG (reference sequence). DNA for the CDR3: TGTGCCTGGAGTGTACGGGTCAGTAACACTGAAGCTTTCTTT. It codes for CAWSVRVSNTEAFF. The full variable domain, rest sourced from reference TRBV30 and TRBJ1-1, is SQTIHQWPATLVQPVGSPLSLECTVEGTSNPNLYWYRQAAGRGLQLLFYSVGIGQISSEVPQNLSASRPQDRQFILSSKKLLLSDSGFYLCAWSVRVSNTEAFFGQGTRLTVV.

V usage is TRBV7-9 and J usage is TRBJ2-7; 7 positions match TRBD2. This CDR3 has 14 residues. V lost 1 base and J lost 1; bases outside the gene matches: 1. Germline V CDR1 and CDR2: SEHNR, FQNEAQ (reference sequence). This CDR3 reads CASSLGGGSYEQYF. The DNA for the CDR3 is TGTGCCAGCAGCTTAGGCGGGGGATCCTACGAGCAGTACTTC.

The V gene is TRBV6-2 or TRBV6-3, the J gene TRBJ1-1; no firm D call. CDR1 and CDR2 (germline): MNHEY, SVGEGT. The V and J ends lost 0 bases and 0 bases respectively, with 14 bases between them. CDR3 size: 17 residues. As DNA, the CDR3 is TGTGCCAGCAGTTACTCCAAATCGGGAGGTTTGAACACTGAAGCTTTCTTT. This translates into CASSYSKSGGLNTEAFF.

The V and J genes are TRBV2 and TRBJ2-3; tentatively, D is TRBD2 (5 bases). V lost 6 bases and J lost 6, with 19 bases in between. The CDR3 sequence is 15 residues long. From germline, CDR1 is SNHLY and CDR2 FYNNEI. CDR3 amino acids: CASRGSWASGDTQYF. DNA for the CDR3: TGTGCCAGCAGGGGATCTTGGGCCTCGGGGGATACGCAGTATTTT.